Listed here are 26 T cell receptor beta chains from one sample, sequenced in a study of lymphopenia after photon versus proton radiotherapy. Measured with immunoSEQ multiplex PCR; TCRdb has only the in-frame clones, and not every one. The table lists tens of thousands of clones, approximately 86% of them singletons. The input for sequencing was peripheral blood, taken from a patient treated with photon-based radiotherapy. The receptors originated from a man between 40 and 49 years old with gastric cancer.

The CDR3 DNA reads as TGTGCCAGCAGCTTTGGGACTGGATTCTACGAGCAGTACTTC. Amino acid sequence: CASSFGTGFYEQYF. The chain is built from TRBV7-6 and TRBJ2-5; the D gene is possibly TRBD2 (6 bases). The J call is doubtful: the DNA matches TRBJ2-7 better. Germline assignment: CDR1 SGHVS and CDR2 FNYEAQ. The CDR3 totals 14 residues.

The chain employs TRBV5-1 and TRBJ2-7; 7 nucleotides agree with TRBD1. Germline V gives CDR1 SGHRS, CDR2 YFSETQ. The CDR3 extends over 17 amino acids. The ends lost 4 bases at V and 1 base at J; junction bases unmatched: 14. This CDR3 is CASSAQMTGSSSYEQYF. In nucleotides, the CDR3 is TGCGCCAGCAGCGCGCAAATGACAGGGAGTTCGTCCTACGAGCAGTACTTC. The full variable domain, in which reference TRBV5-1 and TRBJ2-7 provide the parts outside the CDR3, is KAGVTQTPRYLIKTRGQQVTLSCSPISGHRSVSWYQQTPGQGLQFLFEYFSETQRNKGNFPGRFSGRQFSNSRSEMNVSTLELGDSALYLCASSAQMTGSSSYEQYFGPGTRLTVT.

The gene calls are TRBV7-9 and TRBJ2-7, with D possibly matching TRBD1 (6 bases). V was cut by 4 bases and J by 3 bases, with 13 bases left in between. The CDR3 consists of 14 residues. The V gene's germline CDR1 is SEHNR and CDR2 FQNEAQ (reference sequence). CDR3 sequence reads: CASSSPLTGYEQYF. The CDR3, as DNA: TGTGCCAGCAGCTCCCCCTTGACAGGCTACGAGCAGTACTTC.

CDR3 sequence (DNA): TGTGCCAGCAGCCAGGACCTTTATTACTATGGCTACACCTTC. Its protein product is CASSQDLYYYGYTF. The chain employs TRBV7-2 and TRBJ1-2; D gene unclear. CDR3 length: 14 amino acids. CDR1 is SGHTA, CDR2 FQGNSA, per germline. V lost 5 bases and J 3 bases, leaving 13 bases between the germline ends. Based on the CDR3 plus reference TRBV7-2 and TRBJ1-2, the full variable domain is GAGVSQSPSNKVTEKGKDVELRCDPISGHTALYWYRQSLGQGLEFLIYFQGNSAPDKSGLPSDRFSAERTGGSVSTLTIQRTQQEDSAVYLCASSQDLYYYGYTFGSGTRLTVV.

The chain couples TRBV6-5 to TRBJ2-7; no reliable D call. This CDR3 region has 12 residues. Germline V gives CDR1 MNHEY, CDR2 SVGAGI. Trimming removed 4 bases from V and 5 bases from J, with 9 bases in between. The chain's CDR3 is CASSSVAHEQYF. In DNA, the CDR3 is TGTGCCAGCAGTTCCGTAGCCCACGAGCAGTACTTC.

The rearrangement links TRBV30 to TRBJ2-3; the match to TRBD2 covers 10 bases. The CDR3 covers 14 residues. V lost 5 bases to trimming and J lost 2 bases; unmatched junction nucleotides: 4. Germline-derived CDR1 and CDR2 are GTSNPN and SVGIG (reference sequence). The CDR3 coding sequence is TGTGCCTGGTCTAGCGGGGGAAACACAGATACGCAGTATTTT. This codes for CAWSSGGNTDTQYF.

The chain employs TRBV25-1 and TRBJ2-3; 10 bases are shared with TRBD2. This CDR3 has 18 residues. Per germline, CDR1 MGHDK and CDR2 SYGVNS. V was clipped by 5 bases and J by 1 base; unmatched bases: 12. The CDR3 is CASSPLAGEGGGTDTQYF. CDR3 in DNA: TGTGCCAGCAGTCCCCTAGCGGGGGAGGGGGGGGGCACAGATACGCAGTATTTT.

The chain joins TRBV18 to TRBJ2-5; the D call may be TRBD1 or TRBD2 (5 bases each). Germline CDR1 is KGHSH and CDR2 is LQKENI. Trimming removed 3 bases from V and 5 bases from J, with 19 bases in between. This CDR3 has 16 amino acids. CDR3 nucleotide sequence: TGTGCCAGCTCACCGCGGATTCCGCAGGGAGCTGAGACCCAGTACTTC. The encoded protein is CASSPRIPQGAETQYF. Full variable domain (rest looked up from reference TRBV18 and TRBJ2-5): NAGVMQNPRHLVRRRGQEARLRCSPMKGHSHVYWYRQLPEEGLKFMVYLQKENIIDESGMPKERFSAEFPKEGPSILRIQQVVRGDSAAYFCASSPRIPQGAETQYFGPGTRLLVL.

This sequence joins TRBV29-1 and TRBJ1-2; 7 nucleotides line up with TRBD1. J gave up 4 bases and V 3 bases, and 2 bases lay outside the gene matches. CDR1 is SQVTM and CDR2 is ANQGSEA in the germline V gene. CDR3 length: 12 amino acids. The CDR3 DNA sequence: TGCAGCGTTGAGCAGGGGGGCTATGGCTACACCTTC. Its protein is CSVEQGGYGYTF.

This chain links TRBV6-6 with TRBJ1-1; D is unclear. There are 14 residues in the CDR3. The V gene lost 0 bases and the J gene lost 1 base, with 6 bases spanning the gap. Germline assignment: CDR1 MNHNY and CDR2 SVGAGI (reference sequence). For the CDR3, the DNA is TGTGCCAGCAGTTACTCTGAGGGGAACACTGAAGCTTTCTTT. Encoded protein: CASSYSEGNTEAFF.

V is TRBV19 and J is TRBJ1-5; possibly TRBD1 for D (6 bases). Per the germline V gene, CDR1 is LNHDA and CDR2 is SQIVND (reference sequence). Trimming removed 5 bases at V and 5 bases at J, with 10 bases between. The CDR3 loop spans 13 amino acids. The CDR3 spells CASSRQVDQPQHF. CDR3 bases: TGTGCCAGTAGTCGACAGGTCGATCAGCCCCAGCATTTT.

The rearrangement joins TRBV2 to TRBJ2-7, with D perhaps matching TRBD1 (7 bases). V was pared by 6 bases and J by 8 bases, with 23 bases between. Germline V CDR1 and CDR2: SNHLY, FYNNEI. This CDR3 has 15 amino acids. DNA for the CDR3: TGTGCCAGCAGAGCCCAGGGGGGACAGCACATTAAGCAGTACTTC. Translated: CASRAQGGQHIKQYF. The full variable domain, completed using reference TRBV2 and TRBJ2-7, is EPEVTQTPSHQVTQMGQEVILRCVPISNHLYFYWYRQILGQKVEFLVSFYNNEISEKSEIFDDQFSVERPDGSNFTLKIRSTKLEDSAMYFCASRAQGGQHIKQYFGPGTRLTVT.

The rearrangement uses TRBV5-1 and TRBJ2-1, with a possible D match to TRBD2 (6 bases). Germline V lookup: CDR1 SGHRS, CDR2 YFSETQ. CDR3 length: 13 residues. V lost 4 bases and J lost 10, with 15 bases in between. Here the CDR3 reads CASSPEVGREQFF. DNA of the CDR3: TGCGCCAGCAGCCCCGAGGTGGGGAGGGAGCAGTTCTTC. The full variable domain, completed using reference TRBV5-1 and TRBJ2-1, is KAGVTQTPRYLIKTRGQQVTLSCSPISGHRSVSWYQQTPGQGLQFLFEYFSETQRNKGNFPGRFSGRQFSNSRSEMNVSTLELGDSALYLCASSPEVGREQFFGPGTRLTVL.

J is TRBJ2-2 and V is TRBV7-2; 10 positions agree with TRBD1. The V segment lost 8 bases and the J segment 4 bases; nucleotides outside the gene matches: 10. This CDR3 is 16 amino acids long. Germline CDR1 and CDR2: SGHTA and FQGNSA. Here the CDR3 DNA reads TGTGCCAGCTCCCCCTACGGGACAGGGGTCACCGGGGAGCTGTTTTTT. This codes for CASSPYGTGVTGELFF. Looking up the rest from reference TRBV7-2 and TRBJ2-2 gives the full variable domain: GAGVSQSPSNKVTEKGKDVELRCDPISGHTALYWYRQSLGQGLEFLIYFQGNSAPDKSGLPSDRFSAERTGGSVSTLTIQRTQQEDSAVYLCASSPYGTGVTGELFFGEGSRLTVL.

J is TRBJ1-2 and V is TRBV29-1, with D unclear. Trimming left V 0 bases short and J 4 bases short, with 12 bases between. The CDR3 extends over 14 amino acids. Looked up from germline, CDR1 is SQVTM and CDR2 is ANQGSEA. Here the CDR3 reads CSVEDPPGGYGYTF. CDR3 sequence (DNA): TGCAGCGTTGAAGATCCGCCAGGAGGCTATGGCTACACCTTC.

As DNA, the CDR3 is TGTGCCAGCAGCCCGCGGACTAGCGGGGGGGCGTTAGATACGCAGTATTTT. This sequence encodes CASSPRTSGGALDTQYF. The V call is TRBV7-2, the J call TRBJ2-3; TRBD2 agrees at 15 bases. The ends lost 5 bases at V and 5 bases at J; junction bases unmatched: 8. CDR1 and CDR2 (germline): SGHTA, FQGNSA. This CDR3 contains 17 residues.

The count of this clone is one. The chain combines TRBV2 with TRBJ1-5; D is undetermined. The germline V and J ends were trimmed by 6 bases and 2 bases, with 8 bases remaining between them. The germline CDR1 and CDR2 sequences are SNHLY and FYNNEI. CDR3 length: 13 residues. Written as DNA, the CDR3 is TGTGCCAGCAGGGTTGAGGGCAATCAGCCCCAGCATTTT. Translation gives CASRVEGNQPQHF. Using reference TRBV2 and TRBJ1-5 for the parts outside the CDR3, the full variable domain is EPEVTQTPSHQVTQMGQEVILRCVPISNHLYFYWYRQILGQKVEFLVSFYNNEISEKSEIFDDQFSVERPDGSNFTLKIRSTKLEDSAMYFCASRVEGNQPQHFGDGTRLSIL.

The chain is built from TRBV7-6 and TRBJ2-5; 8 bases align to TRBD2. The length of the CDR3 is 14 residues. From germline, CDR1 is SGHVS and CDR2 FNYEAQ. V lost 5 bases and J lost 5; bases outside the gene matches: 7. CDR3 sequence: CASSQPGLVETQYF. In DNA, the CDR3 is TGTGCCAGCAGCCAGCCGGGACTAGTCGAGACCCAGTACTTC.

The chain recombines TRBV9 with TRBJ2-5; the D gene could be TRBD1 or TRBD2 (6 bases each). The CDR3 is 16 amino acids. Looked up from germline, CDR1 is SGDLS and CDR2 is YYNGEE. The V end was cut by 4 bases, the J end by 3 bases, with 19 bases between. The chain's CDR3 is CASSPGTLGGEETQYF. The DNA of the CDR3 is TGTGCCAGCAGCCCTGGGACACTCGGCGGGGAAGAGACCCAGTACTTC.

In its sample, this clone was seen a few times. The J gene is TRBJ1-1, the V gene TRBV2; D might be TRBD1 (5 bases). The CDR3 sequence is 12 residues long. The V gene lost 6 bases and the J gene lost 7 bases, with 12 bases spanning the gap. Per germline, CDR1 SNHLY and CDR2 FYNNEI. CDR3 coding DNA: TGTGCCAGCAGCCCGGGGGGGGATGAAGCTTTCTTT. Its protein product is CASSPGGDEAFF.

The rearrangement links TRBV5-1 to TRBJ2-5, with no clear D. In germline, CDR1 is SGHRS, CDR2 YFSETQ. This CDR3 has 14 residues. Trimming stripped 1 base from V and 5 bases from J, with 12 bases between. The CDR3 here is CASSLFDPEETQYF. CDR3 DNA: TGCGCCAGCAGCTTGTTTGACCCCGAGGAGACCCAGTACTTC.

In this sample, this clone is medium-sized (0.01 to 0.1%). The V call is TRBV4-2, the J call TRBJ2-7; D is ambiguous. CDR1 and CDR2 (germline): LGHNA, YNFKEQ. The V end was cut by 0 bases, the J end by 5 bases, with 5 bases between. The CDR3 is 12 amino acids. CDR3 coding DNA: TGTGCCAGCAGCCAAGATGTCCACGAGCAGTACTTC. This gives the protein CASSQDVHEQYF.

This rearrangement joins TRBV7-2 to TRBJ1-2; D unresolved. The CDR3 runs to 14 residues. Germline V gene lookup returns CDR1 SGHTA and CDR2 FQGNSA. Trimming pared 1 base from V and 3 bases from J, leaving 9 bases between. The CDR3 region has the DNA TGTGCCAGCAGCTTAGTTCGGGAGTACTATGGCTACACCTTC. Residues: CASSLVREYYGYTF. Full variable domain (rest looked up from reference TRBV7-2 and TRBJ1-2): GAGVSQSPSNKVTEKGKDVELRCDPISGHTALYWYRQSLGQGLEFLIYFQGNSAPDKSGLPSDRFSAERTGGSVSTLTIQRTQQEDSAVYLCASSLVREYYGYTFGSGTRLTVV.

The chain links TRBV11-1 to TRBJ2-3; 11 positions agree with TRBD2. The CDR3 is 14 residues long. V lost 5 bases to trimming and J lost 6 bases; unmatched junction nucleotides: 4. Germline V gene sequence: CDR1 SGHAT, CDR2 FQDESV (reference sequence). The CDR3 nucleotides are TGTGCCAGCAGCGTGGGACTAGCGGTGGATACGCAGTATTTT. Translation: CASSVGLAVDTQYF.

The CDR3 spells CASSLRGQGGAQYF. CDR3 DNA sequence: TGTGCCAGCAGCTTAAGAGGACAGGGAGGGGCCCAGTACTTC. V usage is TRBV7-3 and J usage is TRBJ2-5; TRBD1 might be the D (8 bases). V was pared by 1 base and J by 9 bases, with 15 bases between. The CDR3 length is 14 residues. Germline assignment: CDR1 SGHTA and CDR2 FQGTGA.

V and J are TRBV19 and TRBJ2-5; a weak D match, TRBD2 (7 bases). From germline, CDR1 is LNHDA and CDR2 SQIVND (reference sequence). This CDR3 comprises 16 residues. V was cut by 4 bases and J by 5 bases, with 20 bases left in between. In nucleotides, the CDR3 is TGTGCCAGTAGTAGGACGGGGGGCGAAAGTAGGGAGACCCAGTACTTC. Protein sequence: CASSRTGGESRETQYF.